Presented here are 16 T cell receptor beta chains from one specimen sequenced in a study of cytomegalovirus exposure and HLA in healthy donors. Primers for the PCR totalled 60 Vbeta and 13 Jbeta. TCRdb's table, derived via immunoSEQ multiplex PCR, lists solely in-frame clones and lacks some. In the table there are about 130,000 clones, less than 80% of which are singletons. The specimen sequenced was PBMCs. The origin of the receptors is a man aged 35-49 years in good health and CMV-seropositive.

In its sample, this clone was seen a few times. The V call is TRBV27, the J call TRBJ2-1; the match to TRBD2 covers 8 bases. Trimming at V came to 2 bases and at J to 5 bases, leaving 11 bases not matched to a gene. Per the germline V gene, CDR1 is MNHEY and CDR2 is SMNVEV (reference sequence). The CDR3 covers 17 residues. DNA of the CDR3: TGTGCCAGCAGTTTAGTGGGCCCAGGACTAGCAAACAATGAGCAGTTCTTC. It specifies CASSLVGPGLANNEQFF.

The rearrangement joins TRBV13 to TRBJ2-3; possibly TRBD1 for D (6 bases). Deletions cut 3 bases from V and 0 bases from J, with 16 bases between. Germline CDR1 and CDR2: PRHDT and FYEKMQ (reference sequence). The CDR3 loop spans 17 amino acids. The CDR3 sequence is CASSLLTGPRSTDTQYF. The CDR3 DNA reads TGTGCCAGCAGCTTGTTGACAGGACCCCGAAGCACAGATACGCAGTATTTT.

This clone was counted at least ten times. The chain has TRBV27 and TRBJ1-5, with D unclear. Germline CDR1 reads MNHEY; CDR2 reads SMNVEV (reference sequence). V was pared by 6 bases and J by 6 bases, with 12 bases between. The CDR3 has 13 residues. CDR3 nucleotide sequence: TGTGCCAGCAGACTCGGGTACGGTCAGCCCCAGCATTTT. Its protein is CASRLGYGQPQHF.

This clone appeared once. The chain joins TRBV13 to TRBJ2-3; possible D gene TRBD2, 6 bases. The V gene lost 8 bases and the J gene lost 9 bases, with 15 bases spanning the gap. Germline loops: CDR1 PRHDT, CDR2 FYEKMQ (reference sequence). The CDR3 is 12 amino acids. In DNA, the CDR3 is TGTGCCAGCGCGACGGGGACTTACACGCAGTATTTT. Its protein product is CASATGTYTQYF.

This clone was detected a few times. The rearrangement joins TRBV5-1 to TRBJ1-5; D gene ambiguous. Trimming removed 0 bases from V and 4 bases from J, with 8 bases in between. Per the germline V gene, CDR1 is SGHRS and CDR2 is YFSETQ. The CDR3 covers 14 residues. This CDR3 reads CASSLDPGNQPQHF. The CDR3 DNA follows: TGCGCCAGCAGCTTGGATCCGGGTAATCAGCCCCAGCATTTT.

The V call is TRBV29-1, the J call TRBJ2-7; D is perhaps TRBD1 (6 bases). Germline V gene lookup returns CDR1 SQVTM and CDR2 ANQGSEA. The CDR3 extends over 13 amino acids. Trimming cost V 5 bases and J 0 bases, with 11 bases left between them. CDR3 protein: CSVQGPSSYEQYF. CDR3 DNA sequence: TGCAGCGTTCAGGGGCCCTCCTCCTACGAGCAGTACTTC.

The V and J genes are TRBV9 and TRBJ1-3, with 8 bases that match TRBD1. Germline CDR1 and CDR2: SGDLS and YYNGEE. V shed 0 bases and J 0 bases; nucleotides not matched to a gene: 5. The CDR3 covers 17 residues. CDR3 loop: CASSVDPGGHSGNTIYF. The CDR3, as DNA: TGTGCCAGCAGCGTAGATCCAGGGGGCCACTCTGGAAACACCATATATTTT.

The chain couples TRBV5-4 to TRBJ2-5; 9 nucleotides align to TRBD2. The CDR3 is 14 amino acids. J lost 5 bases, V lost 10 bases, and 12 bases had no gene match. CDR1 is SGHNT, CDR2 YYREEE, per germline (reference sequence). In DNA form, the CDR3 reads TGTGCCTTAGGACGGGCGGGAGGGCTCGAGACCCAGTACTTC. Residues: CALGRAGGLETQYF.

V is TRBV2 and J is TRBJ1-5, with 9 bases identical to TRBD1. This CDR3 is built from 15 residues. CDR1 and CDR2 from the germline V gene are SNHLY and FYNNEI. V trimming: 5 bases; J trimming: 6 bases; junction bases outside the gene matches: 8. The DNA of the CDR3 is TGTGCCAGCAGTTTGGGACAGGGAGTAGGTCAGCCCCAGCATTTT. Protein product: CASSLGQGVGQPQHF. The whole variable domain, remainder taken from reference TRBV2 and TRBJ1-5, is EPEVTQTPSHQVTQMGQEVILRCVPISNHLYFYWYRQILGQKVEFLVSFYNNEISEKSEIFDDQFSVERPDGSNFTLKIRSTKLEDSAMYFCASSLGQGVGQPQHFGDGTRLSIL.

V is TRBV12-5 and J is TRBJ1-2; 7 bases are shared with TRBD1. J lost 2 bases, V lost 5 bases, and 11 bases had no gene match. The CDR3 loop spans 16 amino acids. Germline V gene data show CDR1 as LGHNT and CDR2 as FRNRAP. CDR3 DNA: TGTGCTAGTGGTCCTCTCGGTCCGACAGGGAACTATGGCTACACCTTC. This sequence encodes CASGPLGPTGNYGYTF.

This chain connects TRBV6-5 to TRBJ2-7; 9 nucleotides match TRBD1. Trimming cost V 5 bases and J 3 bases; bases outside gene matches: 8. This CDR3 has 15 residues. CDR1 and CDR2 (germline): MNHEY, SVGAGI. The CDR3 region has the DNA TGTGCCAGCAGTAAATCGGGACAGGGATACTACGAGCAGTACTTC. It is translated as CASSKSGQGYYEQYF.

The chain's CDR3 is CASSLGPKLGEQFF. The CDR3 nucleotides are TGCGCCAGCAGCTTGGGACCAAAACTAGGGGAGCAGTTCTTC. The V call is TRBV5-1, the J call TRBJ2-1; perhaps TRBD2 as D (5 bases). Germline values: CDR1 SGHRS, CDR2 YFSETQ. Trimming took off 0 bases at V and 10 bases at J, with 14 bases between the two ends. There are 14 residues in the CDR3. Based on the CDR3 plus reference TRBV5-1 and TRBJ2-1, the full variable domain is KAGVTQTPRYLIKTRGQQVTLSCSPISGHRSVSWYQQTPGQGLQFLFEYFSETQRNKGNFPGRFSGRQFSNSRSEMNVSTLELGDSALYLCASSLGPKLGEQFFGPGTRLTVL.

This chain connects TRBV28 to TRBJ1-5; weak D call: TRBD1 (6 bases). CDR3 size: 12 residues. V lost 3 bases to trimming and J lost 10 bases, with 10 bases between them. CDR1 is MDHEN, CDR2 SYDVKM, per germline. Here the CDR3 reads CASSFTGYPQHF. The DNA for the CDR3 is TGTGCCAGCAGTTTTACAGGGTACCCCCAGCATTTT.

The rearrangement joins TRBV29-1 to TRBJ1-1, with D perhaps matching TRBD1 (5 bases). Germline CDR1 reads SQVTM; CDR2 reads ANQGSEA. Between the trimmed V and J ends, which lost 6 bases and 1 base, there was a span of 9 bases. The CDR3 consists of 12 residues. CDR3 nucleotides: TGCAGCGTCCCGACAGCGAACACTGAAGCTTTCTTT. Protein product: CSVPTANTEAFF.

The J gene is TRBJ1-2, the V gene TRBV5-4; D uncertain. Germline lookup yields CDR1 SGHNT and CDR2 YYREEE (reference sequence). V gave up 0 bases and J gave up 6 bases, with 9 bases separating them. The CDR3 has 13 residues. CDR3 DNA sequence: TGTGCCAGCAGCTTGGTAGGAGCCCATGGCTACACCTTC. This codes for CASSLVGAHGYTF.

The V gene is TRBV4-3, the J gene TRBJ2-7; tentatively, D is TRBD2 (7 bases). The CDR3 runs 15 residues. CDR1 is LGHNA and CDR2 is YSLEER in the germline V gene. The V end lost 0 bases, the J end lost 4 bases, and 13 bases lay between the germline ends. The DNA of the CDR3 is TGCGCCAGCAGCCAAGATGGAGGGGGGGGGTACGAGCAGTACTTC. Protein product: CASSQDGGGGYEQYF.